A selection of T cell receptor beta chains follows, all from one sample in a study of cytomegalovirus exposure and HLA in healthy donors. Repertoires were generated with immunoSEQ multiplex PCR, while TCRdb's copy carries only in-frame clones and drops some. The data show 150,000 to 200,000 clones, with 70% to 80% seen just once and less than 0.9% held by the top ten. The specimen sequenced was PBMCs. Receptors were obtained from a female donor in good health and CMV-seronegative. CDR3s include the opening cysteine and the closing phenylalanine or tryptophan. The order of the fields is clone size, V gene, D gene, J gene, CDR3 protein, CDR3 DNA. The D gene is left open where the match is weak. Clone size appears in some rows only: once, few, many, or a class for an expanded clone.

clone_size: few
v_call: TRBV6-5
d_call: TRBD1
j_call: TRBJ2-7
cdr3_aa: CASTQTGTYEQYF
cdr3_nt: TGTGCCAGCACCCAGACAGGGACCTACGAGCAGTACTTC

clone_size: .
v_call: TRBV7-2
d_call: .
j_call: TRBJ2-6
cdr3_aa: CASSFFNPGANVLTF
cdr3_nt: TGTGCCAGCAGCTTCTTTAATCCTGGGGCCAACGTCCTGACTTTC

clone_size: few
v_call: TRBV6-5
d_call: TRBD1
j_call: TRBJ1-5
cdr3_aa: CASRRTGRNQPQHF
cdr3_nt: TGTGCCAGCAGGCGGACAGGGCGCAATCAGCCCCAGCATTTT

clone_size: .
v_call: TRBV7-2
d_call: TRBD1
j_call: TRBJ1-6
cdr3_aa: CASSFDDRENSPLHF
cdr3_nt: TGTGCCAGCAGCTTCGACGACAGGGAGAATTCACCCCTCCACTTT

clone_size: .
v_call: TRBV19
d_call: TRBD2
j_call: TRBJ2-1
cdr3_aa: CASRAETSAEQFF
cdr3_nt: TGTGCCAGTAGGGCCGAGACTAGCGCGGAGCAGTTCTTC

clone_size: .
v_call: TRBV19
d_call: .
j_call: TRBJ1-1
cdr3_aa: CASTSIQPRGAFF
cdr3_nt: TGTGCCAGTACCTCGATCCAGCCGCGAGGCGCTTTCTTT

clone_size: .
v_call: TRBV21-1
d_call: .
j_call: TRBJ2-7
cdr3_aa: CASSSRTGRGSATILKRGTYEQYF
cdr3_nt: TGTGCCAGCAGCAGCCGGACAGGACGTGGGTCAGCAACGATTCTTAAGCGGGGGACCTACGAGCAGTACTTC

clone_size: .
v_call: TRBV19
d_call: .
j_call: TRBJ1-4
cdr3_aa: CASSKQAPNEKLFF
cdr3_nt: TGTGCCAGTAGCAAACAGGCGCCTAATGAAAAACTGTTTTTT

clone_size: once
v_call: TRBV7-7
d_call: .
j_call: TRBJ2-6
cdr3_aa: CASSKGVSSGANVLTF
cdr3_nt: TGTGCTAGCAGCAAGGGAGTCAGCTCTGGGGCCAACGTCCTGACTTTC

clone_size: .
v_call: TRBV2
d_call: TRBD1
j_call: TRBJ2-7
cdr3_aa: CASNRPTGGSYEQYF
cdr3_nt: TGTGCCAGCAACCGGCCGACAGGGGGCTCCTACGAGCAGTACTTC

clone_size: .
v_call: TRBV19
d_call: .
j_call: TRBJ1-4
cdr3_aa: CASSRGTTNEKLFF
cdr3_nt: TGTGCCAGTAGTAGAGGGACAACTAATGAAAAACTGTTTTTT

clone_size: .
v_call: TRBV10-3
d_call: TRBD1
j_call: TRBJ1-1
cdr3_aa: CAIKTGENTEAFF
cdr3_nt: TGTGCCATCAAGACAGGGGAGAACACTGAAGCTTTCTTT

clone_size: .
v_call: TRBV7-2
d_call: .
j_call: TRBJ2-7
cdr3_aa: CASSSNRETYEQYF
cdr3_nt: TGTGCCAGCAGCTCAAACCGGGAAACCTACGAGCAGTACTTC

clone_size: .
v_call: TRBV7-9
d_call: TRBD1
j_call: TRBJ2-6
cdr3_aa: CASSGSRGPGANVLTF
cdr3_nt: TGTGCCAGCAGCGGTTCCAGGGGGCCTGGGGCCAACGTCCTGACTTTC

clone_size: few
v_call: TRBV9
d_call: TRBD2
j_call: TRBJ2-7
cdr3_aa: CASSVAASGYEQYF
cdr3_nt: TGTGCCAGCAGCGTAGCAGCTAGCGGGTACGAGCAGTACTTC

clone_size: .
v_call: TRBV7-2
d_call: .
j_call: TRBJ1-5
cdr3_aa: CASSTDSSSNQPQHF
cdr3_nt: TGTGCCAGCAGCACCGACAGTTCTAGCAATCAGCCCCAGCATTTT

clone_size: .
v_call: TRBV4-3
d_call: TRBD2
j_call: TRBJ2-1
cdr3_aa: CASSGTSGGNNEQFF
cdr3_nt: TGCGCCAGCAGCGGAACTAGCGGGGGTAACAATGAGCAGTTCTTC

clone_size: .
v_call: TRBV5-4
d_call: TRBD2
j_call: TRBJ2-5
cdr3_aa: CASSLAGGGQETQYF
cdr3_nt: TGTGCCAGCAGCTTGGCGGGGGGGGGTCAGGAGACCCAGTACTTC

clone_size: .
v_call: TRBV11-2
d_call: TRBD2
j_call: TRBJ2-5
cdr3_aa: CASSLPGLGRTQYF
cdr3_nt: TGTGCCAGCAGCTTACCGGGACTAGGGCGGACCCAGTACTTC

clone_size: .
v_call: TRBV28
d_call: TRBD1
j_call: TRBJ2-1
cdr3_aa: CAAISLQGESDEQFF
cdr3_nt: TGTGCCGCCATAAGTCTCCAGGGGGAAAGCGATGAGCAGTTCTTC

clone_size: .
v_call: TRBV18
d_call: TRBD2
j_call: TRBJ2-5
cdr3_aa: CASSPRGGRASETQYF
cdr3_nt: TGTGCCAGCTCACCACGAGGCGGGAGGGCCTCAGAGACCCAGTACTTC

clone_size: .
v_call: TRBV4-1
d_call: TRBD2
j_call: TRBJ2-1
cdr3_aa: CASSLRREISNEQFF
cdr3_nt: TGCGCCAGCAGCCTAAGGCGGGAGATATCTAATGAGCAGTTCTTC

clone_size: .
v_call: TRBV9
d_call: TRBD1
j_call: TRBJ2-3
cdr3_aa: CASRRQGAPHDTQYF
cdr3_nt: TGTGCCAGCAGGAGACAGGGGGCCCCTCACGATACGCAGTATTTT

clone_size: .
v_call: TRBV9
d_call: TRBD2
j_call: TRBJ2-2
cdr3_aa: CASSVMDRGGGAGELFF
cdr3_nt: TGTGCCAGCAGCGTAATGGATCGCGGCGGGGGGGCCGGGGAGCTGTTTTTT

clone_size: few
v_call: TRBV6-5
d_call: .
j_call: TRBJ1-6
cdr3_aa: CASSYSVQGGSPLHF
cdr3_nt: TGTGCCAGCAGTTACTCGGTGCAGGGCGGATCACCCCTCCACTTT

clone_size: .
v_call: TRBV6-1
d_call: TRBD1
j_call: TRBJ2-2
cdr3_aa: CASSVGTGGTGELFF
cdr3_nt: TGTGCCAGCAGTGTGGGGACAGGGGGCACCGGGGAGCTGTTTTTT

clone_size: .
v_call: TRBV2
d_call: TRBD1
j_call: TRBJ2-7
cdr3_aa: CASSYIGTGYEQYF
cdr3_nt: TGTGCCAGCAGTTATATAGGGACAGGCTACGAGCAGTACTTC

clone_size: .
v_call: TRBV6-1
d_call: TRBD2
j_call: TRBJ2-5
cdr3_aa: CASSERRTSGRATETQYF
cdr3_nt: TGTGCCAGCAGTGAACGTCGGACTAGCGGGAGGGCAACAGAGACCCAGTACTTC

clone_size: .
v_call: TRBV27
d_call: .
j_call: TRBJ1-2
cdr3_aa: CASSLEGRGAGGYTF
cdr3_nt: TGTGCCAGCAGTTTAGAGGGAAGAGGCGCGGGTGGCTACACCTTC

clone_size: once
v_call: TRBV6-6
d_call: .
j_call: TRBJ1-1
cdr3_aa: CASSYSRNTEAFF
cdr3_nt: TGTGCCAGCAGTTACTCTCGGAACACTGAAGCTTTCTTT

clone_size: .
v_call: TRBV7-8
d_call: TRBD1
j_call: TRBJ1-1
cdr3_aa: CASSLQSPPTPSKGAREAFF
cdr3_nt: TGTGCCAGCAGCTTACAGTCTCCCCCTACCCCCTCTAAGGGGGCCCGGGAAGCTTTCTTT

clone_size: .
v_call: TRBV7-2
d_call: .
j_call: TRBJ2-7
cdr3_aa: CASSSRQDSYEQYF
cdr3_nt: TGTGCCAGCAGCTCCCGACAGGACTCCTACGAGCAGTACTTC

clone_size: .
v_call: TRBV28
d_call: TRBD1
j_call: TRBJ2-7
cdr3_aa: CASGTLGTGNYEQYF
cdr3_nt: TGTGCCAGTGGAACCCTCGGGACAGGGAACTACGAGCAGTACTTC

clone_size: .
v_call: TRBV30
d_call: .
j_call: TRBJ1-2
cdr3_aa: CAWAGEGGNYGYTF
cdr3_nt: TGTGCCTGGGCCGGGGAGGGGGGAAACTATGGCTACACCTTC

clone_size: .
v_call: TRBV5-1
d_call: .
j_call: TRBJ1-1
cdr3_aa: CASNLTPNTEAFF
cdr3_nt: TGCGCCAGCAACCTTACACCGAACACTGAAGCTTTCTTT

clone_size: .
v_call: TRBV29-1
d_call: .
j_call: TRBJ1-1
cdr3_aa: CSVERQRSTEAFF
cdr3_nt: TGCAGCGTTGAACGACAGAGGAGCACTGAAGCTTTCTTT

clone_size: .
v_call: TRBV6-5
d_call: TRBD2
j_call: TRBJ2-1
cdr3_aa: CASSYSGTSGFNEQFF
cdr3_nt: TGTGCCAGCAGTTACTCAGGGACTAGCGGCTTCAATGAGCAGTTCTTC

clone_size: .
v_call: TRBV6-1
d_call: TRBD1
j_call: TRBJ1-2
cdr3_aa: CASSAFPTGDGYTF
cdr3_nt: TGTGCCAGCAGTGCGTTCCCAACAGGGGATGGCTACACCTTC

clone_size: .
v_call: TRBV25-1
d_call: .
j_call: TRBJ1-2
cdr3_aa: CASSETASKPFGYTF
cdr3_nt: TGTGCCAGCAGTGAAACAGCCAGCAAGCCGTTCGGCTACACCTTC

clone_size: .
v_call: TRBV7-2
d_call: .
j_call: TRBJ2-3
cdr3_aa: CASSSRLDNTQYF
cdr3_nt: TGTGCCAGCAGCTCCCGACTTGATAATACGCAGTATTTT

clone_size: few
v_call: TRBV5-4
d_call: TRBD2
j_call: TRBJ2-1
cdr3_aa: CASSFRGGGAGYNEQFF
cdr3_nt: TGTGCCAGCAGCTTTCGGGGCGGGGGGGCCGGTTACAATGAGCAGTTCTTC

clone_size: few
v_call: TRBV6-4
d_call: .
j_call: TRBJ2-1
cdr3_aa: CASSGGLVNEQFF
cdr3_nt: TGTGCCAGCAGTGGGGGGCTTGTCAATGAGCAGTTCTTC

clone_size: .
v_call: TRBV4-1
d_call: .
j_call: TRBJ1-2
cdr3_aa: CASSQDTGRFGNTF
cdr3_nt: TGCGCCAGCAGCCAAGATACAGGGCGGTTCGGAAACACCTTC

clone_size: .
v_call: TRBV5-6
d_call: TRBD1
j_call: TRBJ2-1
cdr3_aa: CASRHPGGTSHNEQFF
cdr3_nt: TGTGCCAGCCGACATCCAGGGGGCACTTCCCACAATGAGCAGTTCTTC

clone_size: .
v_call: TRBV7-2
d_call: .
j_call: TRBJ2-7
cdr3_aa: CASSRGTFGYEQYF
cdr3_nt: TGTGCCAGCAGCCGAGGGACTTTCGGCTACGAGCAGTACTTC

clone_size: few
v_call: TRBV13
d_call: .
j_call: TRBJ1-6
cdr3_aa: CASSLESGRANSPLHF
cdr3_nt: TGTGCCAGCAGCTTAGAGAGTGGCAGGGCGAATTCACCCCTCCACTTT

clone_size: once
v_call: TRBV5-8
d_call: .
j_call: TRBJ1-1
cdr3_aa: CASRAYTEAFF
cdr3_nt: TGTGCCAGCAGGGCCTACACTGAAGCTTTCTTT

clone_size: few
v_call: TRBV5-1
d_call: TRBD1
j_call: TRBJ2-4
cdr3_aa: CASSPDRALKNIQYF
cdr3_nt: TGCGCCAGCAGCCCCGACAGGGCGCTCAAAAACATTCAGTACTTC

clone_size: few
v_call: TRBV2
d_call: TRBD1
j_call: TRBJ1-1
cdr3_aa: CASRRDQTGGQGAFF
cdr3_nt: TGTGCCAGCAGGAGAGACCAAACAGGGGGCCAAGGGGCTTTCTTT

clone_size: .
v_call: TRBV18
d_call: TRBD1
j_call: TRBJ1-5
cdr3_aa: CASSRDRDQPQHF
cdr3_nt: TGTGCCAGCTCAAGGGACAGGGATCAGCCCCAGCATTTT

clone_size: .
v_call: TRBV9
d_call: TRBD2
j_call: TRBJ2-7
cdr3_aa: CASSLQAGPAYEQYF
cdr3_nt: TGTGCCAGCAGCTTACAAGCGGGGCCCGCCTACGAGCAGTACTTC

clone_size: .
v_call: TRBV7-9
d_call: TRBD1
j_call: TRBJ1-1
cdr3_aa: CASSLGQVNTEAFF
cdr3_nt: TGTGCCAGCAGCCTTGGACAGGTTAACACTGAAGCTTTCTTT

clone_size: .
v_call: TRBV4-3
d_call: .
j_call: TRBJ2-2
cdr3_aa: CASSQDMAVAGELFF
cdr3_nt: TGCGCCAGCAGCCAAGATATGGCAGTCGCCGGGGAGCTGTTTTTT

clone_size: .
v_call: TRBV7-9
d_call: .
j_call: TRBJ2-2
cdr3_aa: CASSQIEGTGELFF
cdr3_nt: TGTGCCAGCAGCCAGATCGAGGGAACCGGGGAGCTGTTTTTT

clone_size: .
v_call: TRBV28
d_call: TRBD1
j_call: TRBJ1-2
cdr3_aa: CASSSGDRGGYGYTF
cdr3_nt: TGTGCCAGCAGTTCCGGGGACAGGGGAGGCTATGGCTACACCTTC